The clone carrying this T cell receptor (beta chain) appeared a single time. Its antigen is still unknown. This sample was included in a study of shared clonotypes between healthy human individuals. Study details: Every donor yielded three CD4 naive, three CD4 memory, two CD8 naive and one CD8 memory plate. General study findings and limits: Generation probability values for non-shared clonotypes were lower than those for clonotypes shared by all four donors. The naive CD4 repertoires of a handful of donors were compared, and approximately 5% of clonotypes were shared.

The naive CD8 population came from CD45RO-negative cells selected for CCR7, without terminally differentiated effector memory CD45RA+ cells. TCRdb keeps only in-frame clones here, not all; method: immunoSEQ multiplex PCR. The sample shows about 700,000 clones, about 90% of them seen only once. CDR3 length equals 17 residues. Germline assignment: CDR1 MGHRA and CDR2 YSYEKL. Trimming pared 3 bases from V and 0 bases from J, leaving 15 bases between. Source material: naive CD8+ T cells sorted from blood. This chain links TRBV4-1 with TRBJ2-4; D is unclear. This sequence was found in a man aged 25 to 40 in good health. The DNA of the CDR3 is TGCGCCAGCAGCCAGACGTTTCAACGGCTAGCCAAAAACATTCAGTACTTC. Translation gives CASSQTFQRLAKNIQYF.